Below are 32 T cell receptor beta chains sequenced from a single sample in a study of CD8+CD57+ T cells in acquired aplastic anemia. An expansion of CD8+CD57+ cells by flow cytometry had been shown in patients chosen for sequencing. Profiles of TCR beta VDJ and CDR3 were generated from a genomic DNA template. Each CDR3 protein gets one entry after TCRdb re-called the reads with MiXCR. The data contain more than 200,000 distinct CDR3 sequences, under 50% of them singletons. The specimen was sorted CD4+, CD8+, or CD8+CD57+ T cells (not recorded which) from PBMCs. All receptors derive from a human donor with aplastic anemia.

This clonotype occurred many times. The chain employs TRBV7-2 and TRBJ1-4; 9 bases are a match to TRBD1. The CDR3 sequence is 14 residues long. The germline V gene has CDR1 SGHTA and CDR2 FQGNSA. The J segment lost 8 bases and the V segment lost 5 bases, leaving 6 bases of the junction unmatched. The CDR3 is CASSEQGAGEKLFF. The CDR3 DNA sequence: TGTGCCAGCAGCGAACAGGGGGCAGGCGAAAAACTGTTTTTT.

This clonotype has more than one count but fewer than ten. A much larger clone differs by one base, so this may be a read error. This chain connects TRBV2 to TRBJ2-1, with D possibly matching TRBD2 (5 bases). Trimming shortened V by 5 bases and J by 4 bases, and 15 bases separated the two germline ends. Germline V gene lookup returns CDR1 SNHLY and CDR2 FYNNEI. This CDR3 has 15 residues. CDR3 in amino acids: CASSPGLEWYNEQFF. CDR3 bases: TGTGCCAGCAGTCCCGGACTGGAGTGGTACAATGAGCAGTTCTTC. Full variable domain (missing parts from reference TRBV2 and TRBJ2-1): EPEVTQTPSHQVTQMGQEVILRCVPISNHLYFYWYRQILGQKVEFLVSFYNNEISEKSEIFDDQFSVERPDGSNFTLKIRSTKLEDSAMYFCASSPGLEWYNEQFFGPGTRLTVL.

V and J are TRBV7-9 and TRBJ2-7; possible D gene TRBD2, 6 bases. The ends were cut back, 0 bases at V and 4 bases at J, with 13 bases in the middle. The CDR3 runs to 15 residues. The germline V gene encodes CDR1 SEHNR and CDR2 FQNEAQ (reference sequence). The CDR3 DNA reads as TGTGCCAGCAGCTTAGCCCTCCGGGGGTCGTACGAGCAGTACTTC. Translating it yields CASSLALRGSYEQYF.

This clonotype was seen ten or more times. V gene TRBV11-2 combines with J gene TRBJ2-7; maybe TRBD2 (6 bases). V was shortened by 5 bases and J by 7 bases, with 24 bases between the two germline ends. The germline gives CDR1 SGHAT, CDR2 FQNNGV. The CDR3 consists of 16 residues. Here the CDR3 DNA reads TGTGCCAGCAGCCCACCATGGGGACGGGGAGGAGGGGAGCAGTACTTC. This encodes CASSPPWGRGGGEQYF.

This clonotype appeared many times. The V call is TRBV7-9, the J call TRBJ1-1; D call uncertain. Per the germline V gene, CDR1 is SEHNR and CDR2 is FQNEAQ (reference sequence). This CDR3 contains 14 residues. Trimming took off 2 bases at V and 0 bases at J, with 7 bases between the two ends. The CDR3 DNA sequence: TGTGCCAGCAGCTTAACTACGGTGAACACTGAAGCTTTCTTT. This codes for CASSLTTVNTEAFF.

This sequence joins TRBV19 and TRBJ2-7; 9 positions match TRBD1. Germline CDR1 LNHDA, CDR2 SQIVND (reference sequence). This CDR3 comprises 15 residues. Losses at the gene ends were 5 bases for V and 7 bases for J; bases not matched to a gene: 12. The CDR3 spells CASSSSRDRDREQYF. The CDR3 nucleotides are TGTGCCAGTAGTTCCAGCCGGGACAGGGACCGAGAGCAGTACTTC.

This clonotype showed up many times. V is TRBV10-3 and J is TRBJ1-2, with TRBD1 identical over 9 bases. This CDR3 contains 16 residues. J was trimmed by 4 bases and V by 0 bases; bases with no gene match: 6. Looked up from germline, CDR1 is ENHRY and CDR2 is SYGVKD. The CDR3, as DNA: TGTGCCATCAGTGAGTCGGGGGGACAGGGCCTCTATGGCTACACCTTC. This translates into CAISESGGQGLYGYTF.

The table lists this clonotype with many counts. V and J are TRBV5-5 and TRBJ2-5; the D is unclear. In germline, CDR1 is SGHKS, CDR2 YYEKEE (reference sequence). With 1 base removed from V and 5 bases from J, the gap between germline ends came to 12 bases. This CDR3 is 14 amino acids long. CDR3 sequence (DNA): TGTGCCAGCAGCTTGACTGGGTACCGTGAGACCCAGTACTTC. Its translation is CASSLTGYRETQYF.

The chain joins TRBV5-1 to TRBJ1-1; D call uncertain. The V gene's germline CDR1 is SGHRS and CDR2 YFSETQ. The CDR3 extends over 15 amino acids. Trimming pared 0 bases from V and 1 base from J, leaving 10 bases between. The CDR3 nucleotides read TGCGCCAGCAGCTTGGTCTGGGAAACGAACACTGAAGCTTTCTTT. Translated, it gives CASSLVWETNTEAFF.

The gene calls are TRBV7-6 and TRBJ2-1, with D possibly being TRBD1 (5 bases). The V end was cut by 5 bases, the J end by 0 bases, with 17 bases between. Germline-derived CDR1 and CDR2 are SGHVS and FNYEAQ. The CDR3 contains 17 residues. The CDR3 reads CASSPQNRLSSYNEQFF. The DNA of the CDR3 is TGTGCCAGCAGCCCACAAAACAGGTTAAGCTCCTACAATGAGCAGTTCTTC.

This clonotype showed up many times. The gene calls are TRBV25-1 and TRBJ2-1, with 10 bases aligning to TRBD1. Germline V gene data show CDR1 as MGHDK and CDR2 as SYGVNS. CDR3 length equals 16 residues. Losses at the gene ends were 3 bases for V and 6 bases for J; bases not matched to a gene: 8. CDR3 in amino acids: CASSERQGAPVNEQFF. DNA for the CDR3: TGTGCCAGCAGTGAGCGACAGGGGGCGCCCGTCAATGAGCAGTTCTTC.

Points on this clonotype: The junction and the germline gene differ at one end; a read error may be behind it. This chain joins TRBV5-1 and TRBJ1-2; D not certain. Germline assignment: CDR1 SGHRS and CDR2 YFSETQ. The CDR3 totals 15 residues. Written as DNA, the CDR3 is TGTGCCAGCAGCTTGGATTTGGGAGCCAACTATGGCTACACCTTC. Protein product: CASSLDLGANYGYTF.

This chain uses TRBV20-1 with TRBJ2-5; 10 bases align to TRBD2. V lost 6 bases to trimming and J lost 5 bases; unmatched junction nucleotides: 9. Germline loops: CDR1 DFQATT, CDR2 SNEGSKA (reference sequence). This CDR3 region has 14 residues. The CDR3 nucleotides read TGCAGTGCCAACCCGGGACTAGCGATGGAGACCCAGTACTTC. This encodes CSANPGLAMETQYF.

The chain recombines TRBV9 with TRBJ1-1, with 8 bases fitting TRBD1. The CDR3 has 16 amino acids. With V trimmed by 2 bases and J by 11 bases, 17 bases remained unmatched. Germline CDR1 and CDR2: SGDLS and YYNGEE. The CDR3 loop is CASSVHRGLGNRGAFF. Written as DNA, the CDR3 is TGTGCCAGCAGCGTTCACCGGGGGCTTGGGAACAGGGGGGCTTTCTTT.

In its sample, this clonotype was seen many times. The DNA of the CDR3 is TGTGCCAGCAGCGCCGGCAGTCCAGATACGCAGTATTTT. Amino acid sequence: CASSAGSPDTQYF. The rearrangement uses TRBV3-1 and TRBJ2-3, with no clear D. V was cut by 5 bases and J by 4 bases, with 10 bases left in between. CDR1 is LGHDT and CDR2 is YNNKEL in the germline V gene (reference sequence). The CDR3 consists of 13 residues.

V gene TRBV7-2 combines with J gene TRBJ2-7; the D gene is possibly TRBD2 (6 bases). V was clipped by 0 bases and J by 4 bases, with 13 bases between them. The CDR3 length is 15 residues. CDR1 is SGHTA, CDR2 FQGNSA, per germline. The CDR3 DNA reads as TGTGCCAGCAGCTTAGCGGCGACGGGGGTGTACGAGCAGTACTTC. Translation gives CASSLAATGVYEQYF. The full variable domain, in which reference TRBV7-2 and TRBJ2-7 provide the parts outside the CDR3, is GAGVSQSPSNKVTEKGKDVELRCDPISGHTALYWYRQSLGQGLEFLIYFQGNSAPDKSGLPSDRFSAERTGGSVSTLTIQRTQQEDSAVYLCASSLAATGVYEQYFGPGTRLTVT.

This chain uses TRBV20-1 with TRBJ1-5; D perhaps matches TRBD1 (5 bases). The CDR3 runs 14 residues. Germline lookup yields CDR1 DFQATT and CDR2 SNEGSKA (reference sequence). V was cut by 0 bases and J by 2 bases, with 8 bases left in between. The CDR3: CSAREAGRNQPQHF. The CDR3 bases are TGCAGTGCTAGAGAGGCAGGGCGCAATCAGCCCCAGCATTTT.

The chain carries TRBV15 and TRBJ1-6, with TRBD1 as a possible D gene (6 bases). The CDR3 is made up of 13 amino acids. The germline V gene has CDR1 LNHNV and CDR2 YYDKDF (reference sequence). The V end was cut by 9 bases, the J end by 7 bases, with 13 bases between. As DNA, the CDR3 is TGTGCCACGCAGACAGGACGGAATTCACCCCTCCACTTT. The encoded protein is CATQTGRNSPLHF.

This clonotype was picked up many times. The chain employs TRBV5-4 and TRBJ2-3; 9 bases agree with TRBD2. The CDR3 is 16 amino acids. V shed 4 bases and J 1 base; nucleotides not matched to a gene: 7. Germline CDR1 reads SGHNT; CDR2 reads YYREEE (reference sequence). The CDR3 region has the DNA TGTGCCAGCAGCCCCGCGGGGGGGGACGGCACAGATACGCAGTATTTT. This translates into CASSPAGGDGTDTQYF.

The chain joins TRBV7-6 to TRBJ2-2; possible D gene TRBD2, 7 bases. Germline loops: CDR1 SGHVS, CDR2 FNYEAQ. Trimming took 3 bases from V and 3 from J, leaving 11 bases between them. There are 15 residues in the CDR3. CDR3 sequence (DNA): TGTGCCAGCAGCTTGGGGGGGCGGTACACCGGGGAGCTGTTTTTT. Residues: CASSLGGRYTGELFF.

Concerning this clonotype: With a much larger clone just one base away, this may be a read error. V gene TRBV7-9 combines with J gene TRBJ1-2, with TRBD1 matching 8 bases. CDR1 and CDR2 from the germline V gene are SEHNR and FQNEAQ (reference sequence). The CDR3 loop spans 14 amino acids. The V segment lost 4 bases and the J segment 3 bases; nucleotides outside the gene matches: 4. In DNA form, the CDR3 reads TGTGCCAGCAGCTCGGGACAGGCTGACTATGGCTACACCTTC. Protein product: CASSSGQADYGYTF.

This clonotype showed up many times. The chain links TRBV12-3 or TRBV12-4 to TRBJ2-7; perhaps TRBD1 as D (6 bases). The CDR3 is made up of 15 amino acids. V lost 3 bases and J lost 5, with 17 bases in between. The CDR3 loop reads CASSFGLTEGDEQYF. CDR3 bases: TGTGCCAGCAGTTTCGGGCTTACCGAGGGGGACGAGCAGTACTTC.

CDR3 sequence (DNA): TGTGCCAGTACCCAGGCCGGGTCGAAGGCCCAGTACTTC. Translated: CASTQAGSKAQYF. The rearrangement links TRBV19 to TRBJ2-5; D is undetermined. Germline loops: CDR1 LNHDA, CDR2 SQIVND (reference sequence). Trimming removed 7 bases from V and 9 bases from J, with 18 bases in between. The CDR3 spans 13 residues.

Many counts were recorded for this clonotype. CDR3 sequence reads: CATSRGGPEQFF. The CDR3 nucleotides read TGTGCCACCAGCAGAGGGGGCCCTGAGCAGTTCTTC. The chain links TRBV15 to TRBJ2-1; D perhaps matches TRBD1 (5 bases). V lost 1 base to trimming and J lost 9 bases, with 7 bases between them. The CDR3 contains 12 residues. Germline CDR1 reads LNHNV; CDR2 reads YYDKDF (reference sequence).

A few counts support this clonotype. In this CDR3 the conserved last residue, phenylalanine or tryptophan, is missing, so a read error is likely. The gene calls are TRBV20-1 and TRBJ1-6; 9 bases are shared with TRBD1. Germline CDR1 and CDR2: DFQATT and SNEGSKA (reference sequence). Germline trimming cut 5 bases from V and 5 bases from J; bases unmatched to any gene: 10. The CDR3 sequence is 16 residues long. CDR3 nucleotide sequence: TGCAGTGCTGGGTTAGGGACAGGGCGGGATAATTCACCCCTCCACTCT. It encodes CSAGLGTGRDNSPLHS.

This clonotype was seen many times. The CDR3 bases are TGCAGTGCTGGCTTGCCGGGGTATAGCAATCAGCCCCAGCATTTT. It codes for CSAGLPGYSNQPQHF. The chain is built from TRBV20-1 and TRBJ1-5; no definite D call. Looked up from germline, CDR1 is DFQATT and CDR2 is SNEGSKA (reference sequence). The CDR3 length is 15 residues. Trimming cost V 5 bases and J 0 bases, with 14 bases left between them.

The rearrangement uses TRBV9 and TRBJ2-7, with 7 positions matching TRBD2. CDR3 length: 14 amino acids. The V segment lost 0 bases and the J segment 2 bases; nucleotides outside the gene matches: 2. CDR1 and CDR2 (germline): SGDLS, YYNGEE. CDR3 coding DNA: TGTGCCAGCAGCGTAGCGGGGGGAACCTACGAGCAGTACTTC. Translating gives CASSVAGGTYEQYF.

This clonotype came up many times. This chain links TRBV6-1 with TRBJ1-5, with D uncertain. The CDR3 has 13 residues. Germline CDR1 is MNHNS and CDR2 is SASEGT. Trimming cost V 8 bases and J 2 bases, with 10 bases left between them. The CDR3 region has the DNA TGTGCCAGCGAGCACGGAGGCAATCAGCCCCAGCATTTT. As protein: CASEHGGNQPQHF.

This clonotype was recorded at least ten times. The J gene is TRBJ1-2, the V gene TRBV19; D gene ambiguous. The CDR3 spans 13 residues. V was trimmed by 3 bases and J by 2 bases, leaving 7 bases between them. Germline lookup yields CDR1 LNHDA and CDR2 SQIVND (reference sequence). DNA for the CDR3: TGTGCCAGTAGTATCGACGGCAACTATGGCTACACCTTC. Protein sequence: CASSIDGNYGYTF. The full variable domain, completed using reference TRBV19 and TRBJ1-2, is DGGITQSPKYLFRKEGQNVTLSCEQNLNHDAMYWYRQDPGQGLRLIYYSQIVNDFQKGDIAEGYSVSREKKESFPLTVTSAQKNPTAFYLCASSIDGNYGYTFGSGTRLTVV.

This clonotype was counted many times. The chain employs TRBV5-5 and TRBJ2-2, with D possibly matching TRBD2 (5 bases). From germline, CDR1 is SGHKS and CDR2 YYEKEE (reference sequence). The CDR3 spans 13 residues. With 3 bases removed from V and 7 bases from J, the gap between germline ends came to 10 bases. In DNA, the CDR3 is TGTGCCAGCAGCTCCACGGGGTACGGGGAGCTGTTTTTT. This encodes CASSSTGYGELFF.

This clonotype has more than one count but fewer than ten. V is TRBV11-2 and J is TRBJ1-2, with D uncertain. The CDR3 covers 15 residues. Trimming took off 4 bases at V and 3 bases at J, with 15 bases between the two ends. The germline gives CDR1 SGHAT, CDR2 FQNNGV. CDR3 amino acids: CASSSAASGDYGYTF. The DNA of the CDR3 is TGTGCCAGCAGCTCGGCGGCTAGCGGGGACTATGGCTACACCTTC. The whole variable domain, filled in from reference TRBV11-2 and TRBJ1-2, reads EAGVAQSPRYKIIEKRQSVAFWCNPISGHATLYWYQQILGQGPKLLIQFQNNGVVDDSQLPKDRFSAERLKGVDSTLKIQPAKLEDSAVYLCASSSAASGDYGYTFGSGTRLTVV.

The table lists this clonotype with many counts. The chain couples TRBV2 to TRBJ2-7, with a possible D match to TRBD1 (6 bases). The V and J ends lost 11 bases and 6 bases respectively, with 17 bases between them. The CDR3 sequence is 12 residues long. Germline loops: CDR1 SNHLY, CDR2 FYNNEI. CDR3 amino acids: CASRQELREQYF. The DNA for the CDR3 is TGTGCCTCTCGACAGGAACTACGCGAGCAGTACTTC.